Sequencing of this TCR beta chain was carried out in a study of CD8 T cells in ankylosing spondylitis. Study-level points and caveats: Past studies reported some motif variants in reactive arthritis synovial fluid and blood. Clones tied to disease were said to be significantly enriched in matched ankylosing spondylitis synovial fluid.

V was pared by 4 bases and J by 0 bases, with 23 bases between. CDR3 length equals 19 residues. Per the germline V gene, CDR1 is LGHDT and CDR2 is YNNKEL (reference sequence). Making use of molecular barcodes, quantitative 5'-RACE generated TCR beta libraries. TCRdb re-derived calls from the 5' RACE reads in MiXCR, one entry per CDR3 protein. The repertoire has roughly 180,000 distinct CDR3 sequences, roughly 12% of them found once; the top ten carry approximately 17%. This clonotype was observed many times. Antigen: not known. The chain carries TRBV3-1 and TRBJ2-3; D may be TRBD2 (6 bases). The sequence was obtained from a male donor with ankylosing spondylitis or in good health (not recorded which). Sequenced sample: blood, either unsorted or a sorted T cell fraction (not recorded which). The CDR3 sequence is CASSPPSEGLLISTDTQYF. The CDR3 bases are TGTGCCAGCAGCCCACCCTCCGAGGGACTCCTTATCAGCACAGATACGCAGTATTTT.